This T cell receptor beta chain was captured by sequencing in a study of blood T cell repertoires in COVID-19. CDR3 length: 13 residues. J was trimmed by 4 bases and V by 2 bases; bases with no gene match: 0. Produced via immunoSEQ multiplex PCR; TCRdb's table is partial and in-frame only. The sample shows tens of thousands of clones, roughly 73% of them seen only once. The chain recombines TRBV23-1 with TRBJ2-3, with 7 bases fitting TRBD1. TRBV23-1 is an open reading frame, and its role is uncertain. Sequenced sample: peripheral blood. The sequence came from a human donor in a cohort sampled during active COVID-19. CDR3 protein: CASSQQGADTQYF. As DNA, the CDR3 is TGCGCCAGCAGTCAACAGGGGGCAGATACGCAGTATTTT.